The clone carrying this T cell receptor beta chain occurred a few times. Antigen: not known. The data originate from a study of human T cells and chemical hapten exposure. Study outcomes and limitations: There was no change with DPC sensitization in TCRs above 1 in 1000 frequency.

Indicated time point: patch test 3, about 24 weeks after DPC sensitization. Indicated treatment: therapeutic diphenylcyclopropenone sensitization with weekly scalp DPC. How the authors handled the data: From about 20,000 to 690,000 TCRs were found per sample, with a median of approximately 100,000. MiXCR, run by TCRdb on the RACE reads, gives a single entry per CDR3 protein. Clone size and V and J calls follow TCRdb, not the original study. The sample contains tens of thousands of distinct CDR3 sequences, 9% to 10% of which appear only once. CDR3 length: 14 amino acids. The junction had 6 bases not matched to a gene; V was cut back by 1 base and J by 7 bases. The germline V gene encodes CDR1 SGHTA and CDR2 FQGNSA.

The chain has TRBV7-2 and TRBJ1-2; 7 positions agree with TRBD1. The sequencing here drew on whole blood, taken in connection with sensitization to the hapten diphenylcyclopropenone (DPC). This TCR derives from a woman in her thirties or forties with alopecia areata. Some clones in this sample may be carry-over from other donors' samples. The CDR3 DNA is TGTGCCAGCAGCTTAGACAGGGGACTGCGTGGCTACACCTTC. This gives the protein CASSLDRGLRGYTF.